Each of the 3 T cell receptor beta chains below was sequenced from the same sample in a study of blood T cells in healthy people across ages. PCR was performed a second time for about 6 to 11 cycles using a sample-barcoded 5' primer and a J-beta primer mix. One entry per CDR3 protein, called by TCRdb with MiXCR from the 5' RACE reads. Among more than 800,000 distinct CDR3 sequences, less than 50% were seen once, and the ten largest hold 18%. What was sequenced was blood. The receptors come from a woman aged 60-70 years in good health.

The rearrangement uses TRBV20-1 and TRBJ1-2, with a tentative D call TRBD1 (6 bases). The germline V gene has CDR1 DFQATT and CDR2 SNEGSKA (reference sequence). Trimming removed 0 bases at V and 7 bases at J, with 12 bases between. The CDR3 is made up of 13 amino acids. This CDR3 is CSARDGGRVGYTF. CDR3 sequence (DNA): TGCAGTGCTAGAGATGGGGGGCGCGTTGGCTACACCTTC.

V and J are TRBV5-1 and TRBJ2-1; 10 nucleotides align to TRBD1. V trimming: 5 bases; J trimming: 5 bases; junction bases outside the gene matches: 4. This CDR3 contains 14 residues. CDR1 and CDR2 from the germline V gene are SGHRS and YFSETQ. Here the CDR3 DNA reads TGCGCCAGCAGTACGGGACAGGGGCACAATGAGCAGTTCTTC. Translation gives CASSTGQGHNEQFF.

This clonotype was found a few times. The chain recombines TRBV20-1 with TRBJ2-5; D might be TRBD2 (6 bases). Trimming pared 5 bases from V and 4 bases from J, leaving 17 bases between. Germline V gene lookup returns CDR1 DFQATT and CDR2 SNEGSKA (reference sequence). The CDR3 consists of 14 residues. The CDR3 region is CSAPPARGGETQYF. The CDR3 DNA follows: TGCAGTGCTCCACCTGCGCGGGGTGGAGAGACCCAGTACTTC.